The rows below give T cell receptor beta chains drawn from one sample of a study of blood T cell repertoires in COVID-19. Produced via immunoSEQ multiplex PCR; TCRdb's table is partial and in-frame only. Among 300,000 to 450,000 clones listed, 85% were seen once. The sequenced sample was peripheral blood. Source of these receptors: a woman aged 18-29 years with acute or convalescent COVID-19. CDR3s include the opening cysteine and the closing phenylalanine or tryptophan. Fields, in order: CDR3 DNA, CDR3 protein, J gene, V gene, D gene, CDR3 length, clone size. A D gene is named only where the DNA matches it firmly. Only some rows state a clone size, as once, few, many or a class for expanded clones.

CDR3 DNA: TGTGCCACCAGCAGGGGGCGGATTGAAAAACTGTTTTTT
CDR3 protein: CATSRGRIEKLFF
J gene: TRBJ1-4
V gene: TRBV15
D gene: NA
CDR3 length: 13
clone size: NA

CDR3 DNA: TGCGCCAGCAGCCAGGCGTCAGGGTACACCGGGGAGCTGTTTTTT
CDR3 protein: CASSQASGYTGELFF
J gene: TRBJ2-2
V gene: TRBV4-1
D gene: NA
CDR3 length: 15
clone size: NA

CDR3 DNA: TGTGCCAGCAGCCAGGACAAACCTGAAGCTTTCTTT
CDR3 protein: CASSQDKPEAFF
J gene: TRBJ1-1
V gene: TRBV7-9
D gene: NA
CDR3 length: 12
clone size: NA

CDR3 DNA: TGTGCCAGCAGTCTGGACAGTCCCCAAGCTTTCTTT
CDR3 protein: CASSLDSPQAFF
J gene: TRBJ1-1
V gene: TRBV12-3/TRBV12-4
D gene: NA
CDR3 length: 12
clone size: NA

CDR3 DNA: TGCGCCAGCAGCAACCCGACAGGGGGTTACACTGAAGCTTTCTTT
CDR3 protein: CASSNPTGGYTEAFF
J gene: TRBJ1-1
V gene: TRBV5-1
D gene: TRBD1
CDR3 length: 15
clone size: NA

CDR3 DNA: TGTGCCAGCAGTCGGTCTACAGGTAGCTTTTGGGATACGCAGTATTTT
CDR3 protein: CASSRSTGSFWDTQYF
J gene: TRBJ2-3
V gene: TRBV2
D gene: NA
CDR3 length: 16
clone size: once

CDR3 DNA: TGCGCCAGCAGCCCCGGACAGGCCGGGGCCAACGTCCTGACTTTC
CDR3 protein: CASSPGQAGANVLTF
J gene: TRBJ2-6
V gene: TRBV5-1
D gene: TRBD1
CDR3 length: 15
clone size: NA

CDR3 DNA: TGTGCCAGCTCACCTCCGCAGGGGCTCCAAGAGACCCAGTACTTC
CDR3 protein: CASSPPQGLQETQYF
J gene: TRBJ2-5
V gene: TRBV18
D gene: NA
CDR3 length: 15
clone size: NA

CDR3 DNA: TGTGCCAGCAGTGCCGTAGCGACCACAGATACGCAGTATTTT
CDR3 protein: CASSAVATTDTQYF
J gene: TRBJ2-3
V gene: TRBV2
D gene: NA
CDR3 length: 14
clone size: once

CDR3 DNA: TGTGCCAGCCTAGCGGGGATCACAGATACGCAGTATTTT
CDR3 protein: CASLAGITDTQYF
J gene: TRBJ2-3
V gene: TRBV19
D gene: TRBD2
CDR3 length: 13
clone size: once

CDR3 DNA: TGTGCCACCAGTGAAACAGGCATCAATCAGCCCCAGCATTTT
CDR3 protein: CATSETGINQPQHF
J gene: TRBJ1-5
V gene: TRBV24-1
D gene: NA
CDR3 length: 14
clone size: few

CDR3 DNA: TGTGCCAGCAGCCAAGATAGTAGCGGATACAATGAGCAGTTCTTC
CDR3 protein: CASSQDSSGYNEQFF
J gene: TRBJ2-1
V gene: TRBV4-2
D gene: NA
CDR3 length: 15
clone size: NA

CDR3 DNA: TGTGCCAGCAGTTTAGTAGTCGGGGCAGATACGCAGTATTTT
CDR3 protein: CASSLVVGADTQYF
J gene: TRBJ2-3
V gene: TRBV27
D gene: NA
CDR3 length: 14
clone size: once

CDR3 DNA: TGTGCCAGCATCTGGGACAGGGGGCAAGAGACCCAGTACTTC
CDR3 protein: CASIWDRGQETQYF
J gene: TRBJ2-5
V gene: TRBV2
D gene: TRBD1
CDR3 length: 14
clone size: once

CDR3 DNA: TGTGCCAGCAGCCAAGAATCGTCGGGGGTTAACACCGGGGAGCTGTTTTTT
CDR3 protein: CASSQESSGVNTGELFF
J gene: TRBJ2-2
V gene: TRBV4-2
D gene: NA
CDR3 length: 17
clone size: NA

CDR3 DNA: TGTGCCAGCAGCCCCTGGAGCCTTATGGGCTATGGCTACACCTTC
CDR3 protein: CASSPWSLMGYGYTF
J gene: TRBJ1-2
V gene: TRBV5-4
D gene: NA
CDR3 length: 15
clone size: NA

CDR3 DNA: TGTGCCAGCAGCTTGGGGACACCGTGGGAAAACACCATATATTTT
CDR3 protein: CASSLGTPWENTIYF
J gene: TRBJ1-3
V gene: TRBV7-9
D gene: NA
CDR3 length: 15
clone size: NA

CDR3 DNA: TGTGCCAGCAGTTACTCTTACAACGGGGAGCTGTTTTTT
CDR3 protein: CASSYSYNGELFF
J gene: TRBJ2-2
V gene: TRBV6-5
D gene: NA
CDR3 length: 13
clone size: NA

CDR3 DNA: TGCGCCAGCAGCCCACAGGGGGCAGGGGAAAAACTGTTTTTT
CDR3 protein: CASSPQGAGEKLFF
J gene: TRBJ1-4
V gene: TRBV5-1
D gene: TRBD1
CDR3 length: 14
clone size: NA

CDR3 DNA: TGTGCCGCAGGGGGGAACACTGAAGCTTTCTTT
CDR3 protein: CAAGGNTEAFF
J gene: TRBJ1-1
V gene: TRBV5-5
D gene: TRBD1
CDR3 length: 11
clone size: NA